This T cell receptor beta chain was captured by sequencing in a study of OX40 agonist ivuxolimab in advanced cancers. Study overall: Hepatocellular carcinoma, melanoma, renal cell or head and neck cancer was diagnosed in the dose-escalation patients. Antecedent anti-PD-1, anti-PD-L1 or anti-CTLA-4 therapy was permissible, with about 40% having received some.

The V gene end was trimmed by 5 bases and the J gene end by 9 bases; junction bases not matched to a gene: 9. This CDR3 comprises 13 residues. Germline CDR1 reads GTSNPN; CDR2 reads SVGIG (reference sequence). On this clone itself: The antigen is unknown.

Overall study findings and caveats: Compared with CD4+, CD8+ T cells on average had more expanded clones.

The repertoire was sequenced with immunoSEQ multiplex PCR; TCRdb's copy has only in-frame clones and lacks some. The sample has roughly 67,000 clones, about 89% seen once. This sequence originates from an adult with an advanced solid tumor such as melanoma, head and neck, liver or kidney cancer. The sequences come from CD4+ or CD8+ T cells sorted from blood, collected in a trial of the OX40 agonist ivuxolimab. The rearrangement joins TRBV30 to TRBJ1-5; 8 bases are shared with TRBD1. The chain's CDR3 is CAWGDRGDTPQHF. CDR3 DNA: TGTGCCTGGGGAGACAGGGGAGATACGCCCCAGCATTTT.